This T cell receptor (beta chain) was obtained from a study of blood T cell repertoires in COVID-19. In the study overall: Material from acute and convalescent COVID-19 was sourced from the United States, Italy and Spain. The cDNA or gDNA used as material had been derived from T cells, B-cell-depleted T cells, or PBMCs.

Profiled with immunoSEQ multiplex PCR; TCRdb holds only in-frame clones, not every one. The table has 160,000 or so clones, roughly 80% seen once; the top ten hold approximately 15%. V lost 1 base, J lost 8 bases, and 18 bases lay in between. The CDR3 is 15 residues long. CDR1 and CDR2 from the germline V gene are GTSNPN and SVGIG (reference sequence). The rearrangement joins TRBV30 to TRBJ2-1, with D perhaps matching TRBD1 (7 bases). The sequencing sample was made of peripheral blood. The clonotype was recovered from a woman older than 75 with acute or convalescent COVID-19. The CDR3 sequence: CAWSGPGGLWYEQFF. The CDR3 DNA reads TGTGCCTGGAGTGGGCCAGGGGGACTGTGGTATGAGCAGTTCTTC. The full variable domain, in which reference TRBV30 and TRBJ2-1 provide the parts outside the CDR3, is SQTIHQWPATLVQPVGSPLSLECTVEGTSNPNLYWYRQAAGRGLQLLFYSVGIGQISSEVPQNLSASRPQDRQFILSSKKLLLSDSGFYLCAWSGPGGLWYEQFFGPGTRLTVL.